This T cell receptor beta chain derives from a study of T cells in Graves' hyperthyroidism and ophthalmopathy. Study-level points and caveats: Progression to ophthalmopathy was predicted a median of roughly 6.8 months early. Stable hyperthyroidism and ophthalmopathy were separated using 13 V-J signatures.

This clonotype came up many times. The antigen is unknown. Lactation, pregnancy, other autoimmune disease or uncontrolled infection led to exclusion of patients. It was RNA transcripts that yielded the amplified TCR beta CDR3 regions. Researchers ran a first-round RT-PCR on the TCR CDR3 using the HTBI primer set. TCRdb recomputed calls from the multiplex PCR reads with MiXCR, one row per CDR3 protein. The data contain around 350,000 distinct CDR3 sequences, 12% to 15% of them seen just once; the ten biggest clones take up about 21%. There are 16 residues in the CDR3. The germline V gene has CDR1 SGHTA and CDR2 FQGNSA. Losses at the gene ends were 5 bases for V and 2 bases for J; bases not matched to a gene: 10.

This sequence originates from a woman aged 55 to 70 with Graves' ophthalmopathy. The chain couples TRBV7-2 to TRBJ2-7; 9 bases align to TRBD1. The sequencing sample was made of blood. The chain's CDR3 is CASSQPWTGDPYEQYF. As DNA, the CDR3 is TGTGCCAGCAGCCAACCGTGGACAGGGGACCCCTACGAGCAGTACTTC.